Below are 24 T cell receptor beta chains sequenced from a single sample in a study of shared clonotypes between healthy human individuals. Using immunoSEQ multiplex PCR, the repertoire was profiled, and TCRdb retains in-frame clones only, with some absent. Of roughly 2,300,000 clones in the sample, less than 95% were seen once. Sequenced input: naive CD4+ T cells from PBMCs. Subset here: CD45RA+ positively selected. These receptors were taken from a man aged 18 to 35 in good health. Some clones in this sample may be carry-over from other donors' samples.

The V and J genes are TRBV9 and TRBJ2-7; D call uncertain. The CDR3 loop spans 15 amino acids. Trimming removed 0 bases from V and 0 bases from J, with 10 bases in between. CDR1 is SGDLS and CDR2 is YYNGEE in the germline V gene. The CDR3 region is CASSVEGSSSYEQYF. For the CDR3, the DNA is TGTGCCAGCAGCGTAGAGGGCAGTTCCTCCTACGAGCAGTACTTC.

V gene TRBV7-2 combines with J gene TRBJ1-5; 7 positions match TRBD1. The ends lost 5 bases at V and 0 bases at J; junction bases unmatched: 13. The germline CDR1 and CDR2 sequences are SGHTA and FQGNSA. This CDR3 has 18 residues. In nucleotides, the CDR3 is TGTGCCAGCAGCCGATCCGGGACAGTCTCGTATAGCAATCAGCCCCAGCATTTT. This translates into CASSRSGTVSYSNQPQHF.

The genes are TRBV6-6 and TRBJ2-1; possible D gene TRBD2, 6 bases. This CDR3 region has 14 residues. Trimming took off 5 bases at V and 1 base at J, with 9 bases between the two ends. The germline CDR1 and CDR2 sequences are MNHNY and SVGAGI (reference sequence). The DNA for the CDR3 is TGTGCCAGCAGTCTAGCGTCTTCCTACAATGAGCAGTTCTTC. This gives the protein CASSLASSYNEQFF.

The V call is TRBV28, the J call TRBJ2-3; D is ambiguous. CDR3 size: 15 residues. Germline CDR1 MDHEN, CDR2 SYDVKM. V dropped 3 bases and J dropped 2 bases, with 12 bases sitting between them. The CDR3: CASSLPATNTDTQYF. The CDR3 DNA sequence: TGTGCCAGCAGTTTGCCCGCTACTAACACAGATACGCAGTATTTT.

Remarks on this clone: Relative to the germline gene, one junction end is altered; a read error may explain this. This chain uses TRBV28 with TRBJ2-1; TRBD2 matches at 7 bases. CDR1 and CDR2 (germline): MDHEN, SYDVKM. The CDR3 length is 14 residues. The CDR3 loop reads CASSQLGDYDEQFF. The DNA for the CDR3 is TGTGCCAGCTCCCAGTTGGGGGACTACGATGAGCAGTTCTTC.

This rearrangement joins TRBV5-6 to TRBJ2-7; 9 positions agree with TRBD1. Germline V gene lookup returns CDR1 SGHDT and CDR2 YYEEEE. Trimming removed 2 bases from V and 2 bases from J; junction bases left unmatched: 2. The CDR3 has 14 residues. CDR3 bases: TGTGCCAGCAGCTTAGGGACAGGGACCTACGAGCAGTACTTC. As protein: CASSLGTGTYEQYF.

This rearrangement joins TRBV7-2 to TRBJ2-5; D is perhaps TRBD1 or TRBD2 (6 bases each). V was shortened by 3 bases and J by 5 bases, with 13 bases between the two germline ends. Germline values: CDR1 SGHTA, CDR2 FQGNSA. The CDR3 runs 14 residues. This chain's CDR3 is CASSFEGGRETQYF. The CDR3 DNA sequence: TGTGCCAGCAGCTTCGAGGGGGGAAGGGAGACCCAGTACTTC.

The chain employs TRBV30 and TRBJ2-7, with TRBD1 as a possible D gene (6 bases). The CDR3 covers 13 residues. Trimming took off 2 bases at V and 3 bases at J, with 11 bases between the two ends. Germline V lookup: CDR1 GTSNPN, CDR2 SVGIG (reference sequence). Written as DNA, the CDR3 is TGTGCCTGGAGTACGGACAGTTACTACGAGCAGTACTTC. Amino acids: CAWSTDSYYEQYF. The variable domain in full, completed from reference TRBV30 and TRBJ2-7, reads SQTIHQWPATLVQPVGSPLSLECTVEGTSNPNLYWYRQAAGRGLQLLFYSVGIGQISSEVPQNLSASRPQDRQFILSSKKLLLSDSGFYLCAWSTDSYYEQYFGPGTRLTVT.

J is TRBJ2-1 and V is TRBV5-4; tentative D call: TRBD2 (6 bases). The V gene's germline CDR1 is SGHNT and CDR2 YYREEE (reference sequence). V lost 2 bases, J lost 0 bases, and 9 bases lay in between. The CDR3 has 15 residues. In DNA, the CDR3 is TGTGCCAGCAGCTTCGTAGCGGCCTCCTACAATGAGCAGTTCTTC. This codes for CASSFVAASYNEQFF.

The CDR3 coding sequence is TGTGCCAGCAGCTTGGCCATGGGGTCTGGGGGCAATGAGCAGTTCTTC. Its protein product is CASSLAMGSGGNEQFF. The V call is TRBV5-4, the J call TRBJ2-1, with D perhaps assigned TRBD1 or TRBD2 (5 bases each). The germline V gene encodes CDR1 SGHNT and CDR2 YYREEE (reference sequence). The CDR3 extends over 16 amino acids. The V and J ends lost 0 bases and 6 bases respectively, with 16 bases between them.

As to this clone: Because the CDR3's place on the DNA is in doubt, the DNA is left out and the CDR3 is given as listed by TCRdb. The rearrangement joins TRBV7-8 to TRBJ2-1; no DNA check was done on the table's D call, TRBD2. Germline loops: CDR1 SGHVS, CDR2 FQNEAQ. Including both end residues, the CDR3 is 14 amino acids long. CDR3 region: CASSLEVGSGSLFF.

The chain employs TRBV5-1 and TRBJ2-1, with 8 bases identical to TRBD2. Germline CDR1 SGHRS, CDR2 YFSETQ. V trimming: 4 bases; J trimming: 7 bases; junction bases outside the gene matches: 13. CDR3 length equals 16 residues. The CDR3 coding sequence is TGCGCCAGCAGCCCTGCTCCGAGCGGGGGCCTTAATGAGCAGTTCTTC. Its translation: CASSPAPSGGLNEQFF. Drawing the rest from reference TRBV5-1 and TRBJ2-1, the complete variable domain is KAGVTQTPRYLIKTRGQQVTLSCSPISGHRSVSWYQQTPGQGLQFLFEYFSETQRNKGNFPGRFSGRQFSNSRSEMNVSTLELGDSALYLCASSPAPSGGLNEQFFGPGTRLTVL.

The rearrangement joins TRBV5-1 to TRBJ2-7, with D possibly TRBD1 on 6 matching bases. The CDR3 is made up of 15 amino acids. The germline V gene has CDR1 SGHRS and CDR2 YFSETQ. V was cut by 2 bases and J by 2 bases, with 14 bases left in between. The CDR3 DNA sequence: TGCGCCAGCAGCTTTAGTGGGGGCAGGCCCTACGAGCAGTACTTC. Residues: CASSFSGGRPYEQYF.

This clone appeared once. The chain combines TRBV27 with TRBJ1-5; the D is unclear. The germline V gene has CDR1 MNHEY and CDR2 SMNVEV (reference sequence). Between the trimmed V and J ends, which lost 5 bases and 5 bases, there was a span of 16 bases. CDR3 length: 15 residues. The CDR3 loop reads CASSPNPLQDQPQHF. CDR3 bases: TGTGCCAGCAGTCCAAACCCCCTACAAGATCAGCCCCAGCATTTT.

CDR3 DNA sequence: TGCGCCAGCAGTGAGGGGCCAGGGAGGTACGAGCAGTACTTC. It specifies CASSEGPGRYEQYF. The chain links TRBV10-2 to TRBJ2-7; TRBD2 is a possible D gene (6 bases). V lost 2 bases to trimming and J lost 4 bases, with 12 bases between them. CDR3 length: 14 amino acids. Germline V gene lookup returns CDR1 WSHSY and CDR2 SAAADI.

This clone was detected only a few times. The chain has TRBV19 and TRBJ2-6; 7 bases are a match to TRBD2. The junction had 3 bases not matched to a gene; V was cut back by 1 base and J by 3 bases. This CDR3 has 16 amino acids. Germline V lookup: CDR1 LNHDA, CDR2 SQIVND (reference sequence). In DNA form, the CDR3 reads TGTGCCAGTAGTATAGCGGGGGGTGGTGGGGCCAACGTCCTGACTTTC. Protein sequence: CASSIAGGGGANVLTF.

The rearrangement links TRBV27 to TRBJ2-5; D perhaps matches TRBD2 (5 bases). The better agreement between TRBJ2-7 and the DNA end casts doubt on the J call. The CDR3 runs 14 residues. Per the germline V gene, CDR1 is MNHEY and CDR2 is SMNVEV (reference sequence). CDR3 coding DNA: TGTGCCAGCAGTTTATCGGGAGCAAGCCGCGAGCAGTACTTC. This gives the protein CASSLSGASREQYF.

J is TRBJ2-1 and V is TRBV7-3, with D hard to call. The CDR3 is made up of 14 amino acids. From germline, CDR1 is SGHTA and CDR2 FQGTGA. Trimming shortened V by 0 bases and J by 8 bases, and 11 bases separated the two germline ends. CDR3 sequence (DNA): TGTGCCAGCAGCTTAACGAGGAACGAACATGAGCAGTTCTTC. It encodes CASSLTRNEHEQFF. Filled out from reference TRBV7-3 and TRBJ2-1, the complete variable domain reads GAGVSQTPSNKVTEKGKYVELRCDPISGHTALYWYRQSLGQGPEFLIYFQGTGAADDSGLPNDRFFAVRPEGSVSTLKIQRTERGDSAVYLCASSLTRNEHEQFFGPGTRLTVL.

This clone was recorded once. Within the sample, other DNA sequences also encode this same CDR3. CDR3 DNA: TGTGCTAGTGGTTTGACTGGGGCCAACGTCCTGACTTTC. This codes for CASGLTGANVLTF. The rearrangement links TRBV12-5 to TRBJ2-6; no clear D gene. Per germline, CDR1 LGHNT and CDR2 FRNRAP. The length of the CDR3 is 13 residues. Trimming shortened V by 2 bases and J by 2 bases, and 1 base separated the two germline ends.

In the case of this clone: In the same sample, other DNA sequences code for this CDR3. The chain couples TRBV11-2 to TRBJ1-1, with D hard to call. In germline, CDR1 is SGHAT, CDR2 FQNNGV. This CDR3 comprises 13 residues. Between the trimmed V and J ends, which lost 1 base and 1 base, there was a span of 4 bases. This CDR3 is CASSLGANTEAFF. CDR3 sequence (DNA): TGTGCCAGCAGCTTAGGGGCGAACACTGAAGCTTTCTTT.

The V gene is TRBV28, the J gene TRBJ2-7; TRBD2 aligns across 7 bases. There are 14 residues in the CDR3. The germline V gene has CDR1 MDHEN and CDR2 SYDVKM. V dropped 4 bases and J dropped 5; count of bases not matched to a gene: 8. CDR3 nucleotides: TGTGCCAGCAGTTCTAGACTAGCCCCCCACGAGCAGTACTTC. This encodes CASSSRLAPHEQYF.

V usage is TRBV10-3 and J usage is TRBJ2-3; 9 bases are shared with TRBD2. The CDR3 has 15 residues. The V segment lost 2 bases and the J segment 5 bases; nucleotides outside the gene matches: 5. Germline CDR1 ENHRY, CDR2 SYGVKD. CDR3 region: CAISERAGGQDTQYF. CDR3 sequence (DNA): TGTGCCATCAGTGAGCGGGCGGGAGGGCAAGATACGCAGTATTTT.

This chain links TRBV27 with TRBJ1-5; D possibly corresponds to TRBD1 (5 bases). The V end lost 10 bases, the J end lost 9 bases, and 25 bases lay between the germline ends. CDR1 and CDR2 (germline): MNHEY, SMNVEV (reference sequence). The CDR3 is 15 amino acids. CDR3 nucleotides: TGTGCCACCAGGGTGGGGGGTTCCGGGCCAGGGCCCCAGCATTTT. Its translation is CATRVGGSGPGPQHF.

V gene TRBV19 combines with J gene TRBJ2-7; 10 nucleotides agree with TRBD1. With 5 bases clipped from V and 0 bases from J, the junction kept 13 bases outside the gene matches. CDR1 and CDR2 from the germline V gene are LNHDA and SQIVND (reference sequence). This CDR3 comprises 18 residues. The CDR3 here is CASSPALGQGRNSYEQYF. The CDR3 DNA sequence: TGTGCCAGTAGTCCCGCGTTGGGACAGGGGCGAAACTCCTACGAGCAGTACTTC.